The 4 T cell receptor beta chains presented below share a single source sample, sequenced in a study of PD-1 blockade in mismatch repair-deficient tumors (dated by TCRdb to 2015 to 2018). The method was the immunoSEQ multiplex PCR assay. Imported from immuneACCESS, the table was reduced by TCRdb to in-frame sequences with V and J called. These copies leave out some clones; in studies compared against another copy, an unresolved V gene accounts for under half, and the cause of the remainder is not known. In this sample the table shows tens of thousands of clones, almost 80% of which occur a single time. Of the sample, 4.5% to 6% falls within the top ten clones. The sample was peripheral blood, taken 2 weeks after starting pembrolizumab. These receptors were collected from an adult with mismatch repair-deficient cancer.

The V call is TRBV18, the J call TRBJ1-1; 9 bases agree with TRBD1. V lost 5 bases to trimming and J lost 0 bases; unmatched junction nucleotides: 4. CDR3 length: 15 residues. Germline CDR1 KGHSH, CDR2 LQKENI. The CDR3 loop reads CASSSQGAMNTEAFF. Written as DNA, the CDR3 is TGTGCCAGCTCATCACAGGGGGCCATGAACACTGAAGCTTTCTTT.

The chain carries TRBV27 and TRBJ2-3; D gene ambiguous. Germline CDR1 and CDR2: MNHEY and SMNVEV (reference sequence). Trimming left V 2 bases short and J 0 bases short, with 9 bases between. CDR3 length: 15 residues. The CDR3 spells CASSLGSRSTDTQYF. The CDR3 DNA reads as TGTGCCAGCAGTTTAGGCTCGCGGAGCACAGATACGCAGTATTTT.

The V call is TRBV6-1, the J call TRBJ1-2; no reliable D call. The CDR3 covers 13 residues. Germline V lookup: CDR1 MNHNS, CDR2 SASEGT. The V end was cut by 2 bases, the J end by 2 bases, with 6 bases between. The CDR3 sequence: CASSEWRNYGYTF. CDR3 in DNA: TGTGCCAGCAGTGAATGGAGGAACTATGGCTACACCTTC.

The V gene is TRBV7-2, the J gene TRBJ1-5; possible D gene TRBD1, 5 bases. Germline V gives CDR1 SGHTA, CDR2 FQGNSA. Trimming left V 5 bases short and J 7 bases short, with 18 bases between. The CDR3 length is 15 residues. The CDR3 loop reads CASSLTSGQGQPQHF. As DNA, the CDR3 is TGTGCCAGCAGCCTCACGTCAGGGCAGGGACAGCCCCAGCATTTT.